These 24 T cell receptor beta chains share one sample of origin, sequenced in a study of T cell responses to AZD1222 COVID-19 vaccine. TCRdb's table, derived via immunoSEQ multiplex PCR, lists solely in-frame clones and lacks some. Of tens of thousands of clones listed, 85% are singletons. The sequenced sample was peripheral blood, obtained on day 0 of AZD1222 vaccination. These receptors came from an adult in good health.

The chain couples TRBV6-1 to TRBJ1-5, with D perhaps matching TRBD1 (5 bases). The germline V and J ends were trimmed by 1 base and 9 bases, with 22 bases remaining between them. The CDR3 is 17 amino acids. CDR1 is MNHNS, CDR2 SASEGT, per germline. The DNA for the CDR3 is TGTGCCAGCAGTGAAGTCCCCTCAGGGCCCCCCCTGAGGCCCCAGCATTTT. Its translation is CASSEVPSGPPLRPQHF.

The chain links TRBV2 to TRBJ2-5; 10 bases line up with TRBD2. From germline, CDR1 is SNHLY and CDR2 FYNNEI. With 5 bases clipped from V and 1 base from J, the junction kept 4 bases outside the gene matches. The CDR3 has 15 amino acids. The CDR3, as DNA: TGTGCCAGCAGTAGCGGGGGGGTCTTCCAAGAGACCCAGTACTTC. Its translation: CASSSGGVFQETQYF.

The V gene is TRBV27, the J gene TRBJ1-2, with D possibly being TRBD1 (6 bases). The CDR3 is made up of 14 amino acids. Trimming left V 2 bases short and J 4 bases short, with 11 bases between. The germline V gene encodes CDR1 MNHEY and CDR2 SMNVEV (reference sequence). Here the CDR3 DNA reads TGTGCCAGCAGTTTACAAGGGGGGCCCTATGGCTACACCTTC. Translated, it gives CASSLQGGPYGYTF.

CDR3: CASSQGLAGLYNEQFF. The CDR3 nucleotides are TGTGCCAGCAGCCAGGGACTAGCGGGATTATACAATGAGCAGTTCTTC. The genes are TRBV7-2 and TRBJ2-1, with 13 nucleotides matching TRBD2. This CDR3 spans 16 amino acids. Trimming took 5 bases from V and 4 from J; bases not matched to a gene: 5. Germline values: CDR1 SGHTA, CDR2 FQGNSA. Using reference TRBV7-2 and TRBJ2-1 for the parts outside the CDR3, the full variable domain is GAGVSQSPSNKVTEKGKDVELRCDPISGHTALYWYRQSLGQGLEFLIYFQGNSAPDKSGLPSDRFSAERTGGSVSTLTIQRTQQEDSAVYLCASSQGLAGLYNEQFFGPGTRLTVL.

The rearrangement uses TRBV19 and TRBJ2-7; D might be TRBD2 (6 bases). Germline assignment: CDR1 LNHDA and CDR2 SQIVND (reference sequence). With 3 bases removed from V and 5 bases from J, the gap between germline ends came to 17 bases. The CDR3 is made up of 15 amino acids. The CDR3 region is CASSMRGRGRHEQYF. The CDR3 DNA is TGTGCCAGTAGTATGCGGGGTCGGGGAAGACACGAGCAGTACTTC. Full variable domain (missing parts from reference TRBV19 and TRBJ2-7): DGGITQSPKYLFRKEGQNVTLSCEQNLNHDAMYWYRQDPGQGLRLIYYSQIVNDFQKGDIAEGYSVSREKKESFPLTVTSAQKNPTAFYLCASSMRGRGRHEQYFGPGTRLTVT.

The gene calls are TRBV28 and TRBJ2-7, with 8 bases aligning to TRBD2. V lost 7 bases, J lost 5 bases, and 16 bases stayed unmatched. Looked up from germline, CDR1 is MDHEN and CDR2 is SYDVKM. There are 16 residues in the CDR3. The CDR3 here is CASIPAAWSGGHEQYF. CDR3 in DNA: TGTGCCAGCATTCCGGCGGCCTGGAGCGGGGGACACGAGCAGTACTTC.

V usage is TRBV6-6 and J usage is TRBJ2-5; possibly TRBD2 for D (7 bases). The CDR3 is 16 residues long. The V end was cut by 6 bases, the J end by 0 bases, with 17 bases between. Germline V lookup: CDR1 MNHNY, CDR2 SVGAGI (reference sequence). For the CDR3, the DNA is TGTGCCAGCAGGGGGAGGGGGAATCCGTACCAAGAGACCCAGTACTTC. Amino acids: CASRGRGNPYQETQYF.

Regarding this clone: A read error may account for a junction end that differs from germline. This sequence joins TRBV19 and TRBJ1-1, with D uncertain. CDR1 and CDR2 from the germline V gene are LNHDA and SQIVND (reference sequence). The CDR3 has 11 amino acids. CDR3 in amino acids: CASSGGPKGIF. CDR3 in DNA: TGTGCCAGTAGTGGAGGGCCCAAGGGTATCTTT. Supplemented by reference TRBV19 and TRBJ1-1, the full variable domain reads DGGITQSPKYLFRKEGQNVTLSCEQNLNHDAMYWYRQDPGQGLRLIYYSQIVNDFQKGDIAEGYSVSREKKESFPLTVTSAQKNPTAFYLCASSGGPKGIFGQGTRLTVV.

The CDR3 is CASSRTGFYEQYF. CDR3 nucleotide sequence: TGTGCCAGCTCACGTACAGGGTTCTACGAGCAGTACTTC. The chain couples TRBV18 to TRBJ2-7; possibly TRBD1 for D (6 bases). V lost 4 bases and J lost 3, with 10 bases in between. The CDR3 extends over 13 amino acids. Germline CDR1 is KGHSH and CDR2 is LQKENI.

The rearrangement links TRBV14 to TRBJ2-1; 7 nucleotides line up with TRBD1. CDR1 is SGHDN and CDR2 is FVKESK in the germline V gene. Germline trimming cut 2 bases from V and 5 bases from J; bases unmatched to any gene: 9. CDR3 length: 16 residues. The CDR3 reads CASSQRQGLRHNEQFF. The CDR3 region has the DNA TGTGCCAGCAGCCAACGACAGGGTTTGAGACACAATGAGCAGTTCTTC.

J is TRBJ1-1 and V is TRBV5-8; the D is unclear. The germline gives CDR1 SGHTS, CDR2 YDEGEE. V gave up 0 bases and J gave up 5 bases, with 8 bases separating them. This CDR3 spans 13 amino acids. This chain's CDR3 is CASSLGAGTEAFF. As DNA, the CDR3 is TGTGCCAGCAGCTTGGGGGCCGGGACTGAAGCTTTCTTT.

This clone has only a few counts. The chain recombines TRBV19 with TRBJ2-2; D is unclear. CDR3 length: 14 residues. Germline CDR1 is LNHDA and CDR2 is SQIVND (reference sequence). The V gene lost 3 bases and the J gene lost 3 bases, with 8 bases spanning the gap. CDR3 residues: CASSISADTGELFF. The CDR3 nucleotides read TGTGCCAGTAGTATCAGCGCCGACACCGGGGAGCTGTTTTTT.

The chain employs TRBV3-1 (or the pseudogene TRBV3-2) and TRBJ2-5; D is unclear. This CDR3 has 15 amino acids. Trimming took off 4 bases at V and 1 base at J, with 13 bases between the two ends. Germline V gene data show CDR1 as LGHDT and CDR2 as YNNKEL (reference sequence). This CDR3 is CASSPNYHAQETQYF. The CDR3 region has the DNA TGTGCCAGCAGCCCAAACTACCACGCCCAAGAGACCCAGTACTTC.

The chain links TRBV7-8 to TRBJ1-2; 8 bases fit TRBD1. Unmatched junction bases numbered 6, after V lost 4 bases and J lost 5 bases. The CDR3 has 14 residues. Germline values: CDR1 SGHVS, CDR2 FQNEAQ. CDR3: CASSSDRVRYGYTF. The DNA of the CDR3 is TGTGCCAGCAGCTCGGACAGGGTGCGGTATGGCTACACCTTC.

This sequence joins TRBV9 and TRBJ2-2, with 7 positions matching TRBD1. This CDR3 region has 14 residues. Germline V CDR1 and CDR2: SGDLS, YYNGEE. Trimming took 4 bases from V and 3 from J; bases not matched to a gene: 3. CDR3 sequence (DNA): TGTGCCAGCAGCTTTACAGGGGACACCGGGGAGCTGTTTTTT. This codes for CASSFTGDTGELFF.

V usage is TRBV6-4 and J usage is TRBJ2-7; D perhaps matches TRBD1 (5 bases). The V end was cut by 4 bases, the J end by 2 bases, with 12 bases between. The CDR3 length is 14 residues. Germline V gene lookup returns CDR1 MRHNA and CDR2 SNTAGT. CDR3 protein: CASSVGPGTYEQYF. The CDR3 DNA sequence: TGTGCCAGCAGTGTAGGGCCAGGGACCTACGAGCAGTACTTC.

The gene calls are TRBV5-6 and TRBJ1-1; 7 bases agree with TRBD1. Looked up from germline, CDR1 is SGHDT and CDR2 is YYEEEE. This CDR3 is 16 amino acids long. Trimming took 2 bases from V and 6 from J; bases not matched to a gene: 13. DNA for the CDR3: TGTGCCAGCAGCTTAGAAACAGGGGCGGGTCACTCTGAAGCTTTCTTT. Its translation: CASSLETGAGHSEAFF. Complete variable domain (other parts from reference TRBV5-6 and TRBJ1-1): DAGVTQSPTHLIKTRGQQVTLRCSPKSGHDTVSWYQQALGQGPQFIFQYYEEEERQRGNFPDRFSGHQFPNYSSELNVNALLLGDSALYLCASSLETGAGHSEAFFGQGTRLTVV.

This chain links TRBV7-9 with TRBJ1-5, with a possible D match to TRBD1 (5 bases). V lost 1 base to trimming and J lost 1 base, with 5 bases between them. The CDR3 sequence is 14 residues long. Per the germline V gene, CDR1 is SEHNR and CDR2 is FQNEAQ (reference sequence). The CDR3 protein is CASSLEGSNQPQHF. The CDR3 region has the DNA TGTGCCAGCAGCTTAGAGGGGAGCAATCAGCCCCAGCATTTT.

In its sample, this clone was seen once. CDR3 nucleotide sequence: TGCGCCAGCACTCCGGGACCCGAACGGCAGTACTTC. Protein sequence: CASTPGPERQYF. J is TRBJ2-7 and V is TRBV10-1, with D perhaps being TRBD1 or TRBD2 (5 bases each). This CDR3 has 12 residues. V lost 7 bases, J lost 9 bases, and 16 bases lay in between. CDR1 is WNHNN, CDR2 SYGVQD, per germline (reference sequence).

This chain links TRBV5-1 with TRBJ1-1; a possible D gene is TRBD1 (5 bases). The V gene lost 5 bases and the J gene lost 6 bases, with 11 bases spanning the gap. This CDR3 region has 12 residues. Germline loops: CDR1 SGHRS, CDR2 YFSETQ. The CDR3 here is CASSSGRSEAFF. In DNA form, the CDR3 reads TGCGCCAGCAGTTCGGGACGGTCTGAAGCTTTCTTT. Variable domain in full (rest from reference TRBV5-1 and TRBJ1-1): KAGVTQTPRYLIKTRGQQVTLSCSPISGHRSVSWYQQTPGQGLQFLFEYFSETQRNKGNFPGRFSGRQFSNSRSEMNVSTLELGDSALYLCASSSGRSEAFFGQGTRLTVV.

This clone was counted a few times. The chain combines TRBV19 with TRBJ2-7; 9 bases are shared with TRBD2. The CDR3 length is 15 residues. With V trimmed by 6 bases and J by 4 bases, 10 bases remained unmatched. CDR1 and CDR2 (germline): LNHDA, SQIVND (reference sequence). The CDR3 is CASRPKRGAAYEQYF. The CDR3 nucleotides are TGTGCCAGTAGACCTAAGCGGGGGGCCGCTTACGAGCAGTACTTC.

The chain employs TRBV7-9 and TRBJ1-6, with no clear D. Trimming cost V 2 bases and J 9 bases, with 14 bases left between them. Germline V gives CDR1 SEHNR, CDR2 FQNEAQ (reference sequence). CDR3 size: 15 residues. CDR3 in amino acids: CASSLPPGEGSPLHF. The CDR3 DNA reads TGTGCCAGCAGCTTACCTCCCGGAGAAGGTTCACCCCTCCACTTT.

This chain links TRBV28 with TRBJ1-5, with unresolved D. Germline V gives CDR1 MDHEN, CDR2 SYDVKM. Trimming took off 7 bases at V and 3 bases at J, with 13 bases between the two ends. This CDR3 has 14 residues. The DNA of the CDR3 is TGTGCCAGCATCTTGAGAGGTCTCAATCAGCCCCAGCATTTT. It translates to CASILRGLNQPQHF.

The rearrangement uses TRBV2 and TRBJ1-2, with TRBD1 matching over 8 bases. V lost 6 bases to trimming and J lost 0 bases; unmatched junction nucleotides: 0. Germline CDR1 and CDR2: SNHLY and FYNNEI. The CDR3 extends over 13 amino acids. The CDR3 sequence is CASRTGANYGYTF. DNA of the CDR3: TGTGCCAGCAGGACAGGGGCTAACTATGGCTACACCTTC.